This T cell receptor (beta chain) came from a study of T cell responses to AZD1222 COVID-19 vaccine. Whole-study findings and limits: Nearly half of spike-specific TCRs reportedly target unmutated variant regions. Regions 160-218 and 743-854 dominated among vaccine-associated CD4 TCRs spanning spike.

With regard to this clone: Its antigen is undetermined.

Only in-frame clones appear in the TCRdb table, and some are missing; sequencing was by immunoSEQ multiplex PCR. The sample contains tens of thousands of clones, approximately 85% of which appear only once. J gave up 4 bases and V 4 bases, and 8 bases lay outside the gene matches. The CDR3 totals 16 residues. Germline-derived CDR1 and CDR2 are SGHDT and YYEEEE. Sequenced material: peripheral blood, taken 28 days after the second AZD1222 dose. The rearrangement uses TRBV5-6 and TRBJ2-2; 9 nucleotides agree with TRBD1. The sequence was obtained from an adult who received the AZD1222 COVID-19 vaccine. The CDR3 DNA follows: TGTGCCAGCAGCCTCTTAACAGGGGGCATCACCGGGGAGCTGTTTTTT. Residues: CASSLLTGGITGELFF. The variable domain in full, completed from reference TRBV5-6 and TRBJ2-2, reads DAGVTQSPTHLIKTRGQQVTLRCSPKSGHDTVSWYQQALGQGPQFIFQYYEEEERQRGNFPDRFSGHQFPNYSSELNVNALLLGDSALYLCASSLLTGGITGELFFGEGSRLTVL.